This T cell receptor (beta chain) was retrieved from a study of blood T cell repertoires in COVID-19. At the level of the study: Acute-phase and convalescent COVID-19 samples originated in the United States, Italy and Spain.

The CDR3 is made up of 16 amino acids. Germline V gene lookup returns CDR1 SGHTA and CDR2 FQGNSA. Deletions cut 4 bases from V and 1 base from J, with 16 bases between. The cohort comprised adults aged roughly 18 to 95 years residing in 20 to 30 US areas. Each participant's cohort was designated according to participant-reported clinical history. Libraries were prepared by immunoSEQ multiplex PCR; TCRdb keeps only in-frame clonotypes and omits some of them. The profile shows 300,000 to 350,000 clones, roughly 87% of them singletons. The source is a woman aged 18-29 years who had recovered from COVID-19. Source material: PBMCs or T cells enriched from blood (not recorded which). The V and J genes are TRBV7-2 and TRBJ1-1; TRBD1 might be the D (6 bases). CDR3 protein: CASSSVALRGNTEAFF. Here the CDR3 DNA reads TGTGCCAGCAGCTCAGTGGCCCTCAGGGGGAACACTGAAGCTTTCTTT.